This TCR beta chain is drawn from a study of long-term antiretroviral therapy in people with HIV. Points from the study as a whole: Neither ART adherence, viral resistance nor therapy changes were documented. HIV repertoires covered narrower CDR3 length ranges than controls did.

It was version v3.0 of the immunoSEQ assay that was run at survey level. The table came from immunoSEQ multiplex PCR; TCRdb's copy has only in-frame clones and leaves some out. The table shows approximately 20,000 clones, with 70% to 85% occurring only once. This clone has a single count. The antigen is undetermined. Every specimen provided about 0.9-10 million cryopreserved PBMC before DNA extraction took place. Germline CDR1 reads MDHEN; CDR2 reads SYDVKM. V dropped 2 bases and J dropped 5 bases, with 18 bases sitting between them. This CDR3 has 16 residues. The rearrangement joins TRBV28 to TRBJ1-1, with a possible D match to TRBD1 (5 bases). This specimen was unsorted PBMCs, taken 4.1 years after starting antiretroviral therapy. The source is a woman aged 35 to 49 with HIV. The CDR3 here is CASSLVLSRERTEAFF. In nucleotides, the CDR3 is TGTGCCAGCAGTTTAGTTCTGTCCAGGGAAAGAACTGAAGCTTTCTTT.